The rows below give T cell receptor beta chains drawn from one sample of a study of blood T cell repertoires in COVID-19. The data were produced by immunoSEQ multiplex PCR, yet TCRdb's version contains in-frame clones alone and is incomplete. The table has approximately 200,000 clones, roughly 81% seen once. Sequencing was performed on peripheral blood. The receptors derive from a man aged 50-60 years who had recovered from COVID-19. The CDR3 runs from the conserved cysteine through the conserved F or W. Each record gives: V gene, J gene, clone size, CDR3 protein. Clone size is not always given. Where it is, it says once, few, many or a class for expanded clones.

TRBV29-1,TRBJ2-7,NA,CSAIGGSRSYEQYF
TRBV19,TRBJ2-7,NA,CASSMDGHLYEQYF
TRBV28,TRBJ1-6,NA,CASSLRGPYNSPLHF
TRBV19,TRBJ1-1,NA,CASSIGTGNTEAFF
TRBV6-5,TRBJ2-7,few,CASRRQGSYEQYF
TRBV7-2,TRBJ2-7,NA,CASRPNPGVDTGEQYF
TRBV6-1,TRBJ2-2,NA,CASSERTSGRVGELFF
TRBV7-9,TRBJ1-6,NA,CASSLWGGSYNSPLHF
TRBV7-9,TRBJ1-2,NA,CASSLGTGGGGGYTF
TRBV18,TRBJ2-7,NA,CASSPDRSSYEQYF
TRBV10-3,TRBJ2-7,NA,CAISESIYGGRTTYEQYF
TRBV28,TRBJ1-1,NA,CASTPLGANTEAFF
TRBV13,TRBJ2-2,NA,CASSSANLAGQNTGELFF
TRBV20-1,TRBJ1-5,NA,CSASSREGQPQHF
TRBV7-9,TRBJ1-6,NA,CASSLRDSAALHF
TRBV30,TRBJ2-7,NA,CAWSVGTAEQYF
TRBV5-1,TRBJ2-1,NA,CASSSLAGGITNEQFF
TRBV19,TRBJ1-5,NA,CASKGQNNQPQHF
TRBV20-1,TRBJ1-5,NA,CSASTGGQPQHF
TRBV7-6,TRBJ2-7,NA,CASSLAGGLSAEQYF
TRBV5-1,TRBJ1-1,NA,CASSLAAPGLNTEAFF
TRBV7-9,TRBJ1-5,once,CASSSNPGQGDQPQHF
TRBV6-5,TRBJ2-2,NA,CASSYSNRGTGELFF
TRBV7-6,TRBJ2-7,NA,CASSPASGPSYEQYF
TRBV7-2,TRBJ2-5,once,CASSTGGLAGASETQYF
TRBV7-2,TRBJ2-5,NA,CASSRGLSRETQYF
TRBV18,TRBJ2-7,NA,CASVRGGGLSYEQYF
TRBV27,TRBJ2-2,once,CASSFGGELFF
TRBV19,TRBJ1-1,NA,CASRQTGGGHTEAFF
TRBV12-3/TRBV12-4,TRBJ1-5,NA,CASSPLFQPQHF
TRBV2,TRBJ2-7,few,CASSEGRVGYEQYF
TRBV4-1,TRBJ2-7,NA,CASSQAGTGVYEQYF
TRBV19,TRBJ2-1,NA,CASRPGNLNEQFF
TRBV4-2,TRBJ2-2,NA,CASSHTGRVGTGELFF
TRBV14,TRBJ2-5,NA,CASSLYRARETQYF
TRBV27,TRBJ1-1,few,CASSPRWRDTEAFF
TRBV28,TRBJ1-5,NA,CASSINRLDFNQPQHF
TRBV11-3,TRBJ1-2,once,CASSITDRTKPNYGYTF
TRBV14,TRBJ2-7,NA,CASSLGTGIPYEQYF
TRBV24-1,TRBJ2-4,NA,CATSDLPPGAGAPLAKNIQYF
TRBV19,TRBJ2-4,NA,CATSQPGNKNIQYF
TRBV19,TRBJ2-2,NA,CASSSPGATGELFF